Presented here are 20 T cell receptor beta chains from one specimen sequenced in a study of blood T cell repertoires in COVID-19. Measured with immunoSEQ multiplex PCR; TCRdb has only the in-frame clones, and not every one. The data show a few hundred thousand clones, with roughly 87% seen just once and 1% held by the top ten. The specimen sequenced was peripheral blood. These receptor sequences come from a man aged 50-59 years with active or convalescent COVID-19.

This chain links TRBV27 with TRBJ2-2, with TRBD2 identical over 8 bases. The J segment lost 2 bases and the V segment lost 7 bases, leaving 6 bases of the junction unmatched. The CDR3 contains 15 residues. CDR1 and CDR2 from the germline V gene are MNHEY and SMNVEV (reference sequence). The CDR3 DNA reads as TGTGCCAGCAACCCCGGGGGGGCCAACACCGGGGAGCTGTTTTTT. It codes for CASNPGGANTGELFF.

V is TRBV30 and J is TRBJ1-1; tentative D call: TRBD1 (5 bases). CDR3 length: 13 residues. V lost 3 bases and J lost 0, with 8 bases in between. Germline CDR1 and CDR2: GTSNPN and SVGIG (reference sequence). CDR3 nucleotides: TGTGCCTGGAGCAAGACAGTGAACACTGAAGCTTTCTTT. Its translation: CAWSKTVNTEAFF.

This sequence joins TRBV19 and TRBJ2-5; 9 bases are shared with TRBD2. The CDR3 length is 15 residues. Trimming removed 3 bases from V and 4 bases from J; junction bases left unmatched: 6. From germline, CDR1 is LNHDA and CDR2 SQIVND (reference sequence). The CDR3 spells CASSIWRGGRETQYF. The DNA for the CDR3 is TGTGCCAGTAGTATCTGGCGGGGGGGAAGAGAGACCCAGTACTTC.

J is TRBJ1-1 and V is TRBV7-8; D gene unclear. This CDR3 region has 13 residues. Germline-derived CDR1 and CDR2 are SGHVS and FQNEAQ. V lost 8 bases to trimming and J lost 0 bases, with 10 bases between them. CDR3 bases: TGTGCCAGCGCCAGAGGGATGAACACTGAAGCTTTCTTT. This translates into CASARGMNTEAFF.

This sequence joins TRBV7-3 and TRBJ1-3, with 7 positions matching TRBD1. The trim removed 3 bases at V and 4 bases at J, leaving 6 bases unmatched. This CDR3 has 15 amino acids. Germline values: CDR1 SGHTA, CDR2 FQGTGA. The CDR3 sequence: CASSLTGTAGNTIYF. CDR3 bases: TGTGCCAGCAGCTTGACAGGGACAGCAGGAAACACCATATATTTT.

This sequence joins TRBV10-3 and TRBJ2-5; 12 nucleotides align to TRBD2. The J segment lost 4 bases and the V segment lost 5 bases, leaving 5 bases of the junction unmatched. The CDR3 sequence is 15 residues long. Germline CDR1 reads ENHRY; CDR2 reads SYGVKD. DNA of the CDR3: TGTGCCATCAGTTCTAGCGGGGGGGGCAGAGAGACCCAGTACTTC. Amino acids: CAISSSGGGRETQYF.

The V gene is TRBV2, the J gene TRBJ1-6; D not resolved. Trimming took off 0 bases at V and 7 bases at J, with 7 bases between the two ends. This CDR3 contains 14 residues. CDR1 and CDR2 from the germline V gene are SNHLY and FYNNEI. CDR3 coding DNA: TGTGCCAGCAGTGAAGCGCCAGGCAATTCACCCCTCCACTTT. Translating it yields CASSEAPGNSPLHF.

This rearrangement joins TRBV19 to TRBJ2-2; TRBD1 agrees at 9 bases. The CDR3 has 16 residues. CDR1 and CDR2 (germline): LNHDA, SQIVND (reference sequence). J was trimmed by 3 bases and V by 7 bases; bases with no gene match: 9. For the CDR3, the DNA is TGTGCCAGTAACGCCGGGACAGGGACCTACACCGGGGAGCTGTTTTTT. This translates into CASNAGTGTYTGELFF.

The chain couples TRBV29-1 to TRBJ2-1; possibly TRBD2 for D (6 bases). CDR1 is SQVTM, CDR2 ANQGSEA, per germline. The CDR3 runs 13 residues. V was trimmed by 1 base and J by 8 bases, leaving 12 bases between them. The CDR3, as DNA: TGCAGCGTTGAAGGGCGGGAACGGTATGAGCAGTTCTTC. Translated: CSVEGRERYEQFF.

The V and J genes are TRBV12-3 or TRBV12-4 and TRBJ2-1; D uncertain. Trimming shortened V by 6 bases and J by 8 bases, and 11 bases separated the two germline ends. The CDR3 is made up of 12 amino acids. CDR3 loop: CASRSTTDEQFF. The CDR3 DNA is TGTGCCAGCAGATCGACAACCGATGAGCAGTTCTTC.

The rearrangement links TRBV5-1 to TRBJ1-4, with 8 bases identical to TRBD1. V was pared by 4 bases and J by 4 bases, with 6 bases of the junction left unmatched. CDR1 is SGHRS, CDR2 YFSETQ, per germline. The CDR3 has 15 residues. The CDR3 sequence: CASSRTGGHNEKLFF. The CDR3 region has the DNA TGCGCCAGCAGCCGAACAGGGGGTCATAATGAAAAACTGTTTTTT. The full variable domain, completed using reference TRBV5-1 and TRBJ1-4, is KAGVTQTPRYLIKTRGQQVTLSCSPISGHRSVSWYQQTPGQGLQFLFEYFSETQRNKGNFPGRFSGRQFSNSRSEMNVSTLELGDSALYLCASSRTGGHNEKLFFGSGTQLSVL.

This rearrangement joins TRBV2 to TRBJ1-2, with D uncertain. The CDR3 spans 15 residues. V lost 7 bases, J lost 0 bases, and 15 bases lay in between. The germline gives CDR1 SNHLY, CDR2 FYNNEI. This CDR3 reads CASKEGTPANYGYTF. CDR3 DNA sequence: TGTGCCAGCAAAGAGGGAACCCCCGCTAACTATGGCTACACCTTC.

The chain uses TRBV19 and TRBJ1-5; D possibly corresponds to TRBD1 (6 bases). The CDR3 spans 12 residues. V was clipped by 11 bases and J by 2 bases, with 10 bases between them. Per germline, CDR1 LNHDA and CDR2 SQIVND (reference sequence). Here the CDR3 DNA reads TGTGCCGGCAGACAGGGCAATCAGCCCCAGCATTTT. The encoded protein is CAGRQGNQPQHF.

The CDR3 spells CASWSGQQHEKLFF. In DNA form, the CDR3 reads TGCGCCAGCTGGTCGGGTCAGCAACATGAAAAACTGTTTTTT. The V and J genes are TRBV5-1 and TRBJ1-4; unclear D gene. CDR1 SGHRS and CDR2 YFSETQ come from the germline V gene. The CDR3 is 14 residues long. Trimming removed 7 bases at V and 6 bases at J, with 16 bases between.

The chain carries TRBV15 and TRBJ1-5; no firm D call. The CDR3 extends over 17 amino acids. Trimming left V 3 bases short and J 6 bases short, with 21 bases between. CDR1 and CDR2 from the germline V gene are LNHNV and YYDKDF (reference sequence). CDR3 sequence (DNA): TGTGCCACCAGCAGTAGAGAGGGAAGCGGGCTAATTCAGCCCCAGCATTTT. Amino acids: CATSSREGSGLIQPQHF.

The chain carries TRBV10-3 and TRBJ1-6; 8 bases align to TRBD1. The CDR3 spans 15 residues. J lost 5 bases, V lost 3 bases, and 3 bases had no gene match. Germline assignment: CDR1 ENHRY and CDR2 SYGVKD. CDR3 sequence (DNA): TGTGCCATCAGTGACGGACAGGGCCATAATTCACCCCTCCACTTT. As protein: CAISDGQGHNSPLHF.

The chain links TRBV4-1 to TRBJ1-4, with D uncertain. The CDR3 is 16 residues long. V dropped 0 bases and J dropped 0 bases, with 8 bases sitting between them. The V gene's germline CDR1 is MGHRA and CDR2 YSYEKL. The CDR3 DNA reads as TGCGCCAGCAGCCAAGATCCCGCAGCAACTAATGAAAAACTGTTTTTT. Protein sequence: CASSQDPAATNEKLFF.

J is TRBJ2-1 and V is TRBV2; a possible D gene is TRBD1 (6 bases). Germline CDR1 is SNHLY and CDR2 is FYNNEI. The V end was cut by 6 bases, the J end by 7 bases, with 16 bases between. This CDR3 has 14 amino acids. The CDR3: CASRPLGGTNEQFF. In nucleotides, the CDR3 is TGTGCCAGCAGGCCTTTAGGGGGAACGAATGAGCAGTTCTTC.

The rearrangement links TRBV4-2 to TRBJ1-2, with 9 bases that match TRBD1. CDR1 and CDR2 from the germline V gene are LGHNA and YNFKEQ. Losses at the gene ends were 3 bases for V and 4 bases for J; bases not matched to a gene: 3. CDR3 size: 14 residues. CDR3 protein: CASSQGQGSYGYTF. In DNA form, the CDR3 reads TGTGCCAGCAGCCAGGGACAGGGTAGCTATGGCTACACCTTC.

The V and J genes are TRBV6-5 and TRBJ1-5, with 8 nucleotides matching TRBD1. CDR3 length: 14 amino acids. Germline CDR1 and CDR2: MNHEY and SVGAGI. V lost 2 bases to trimming and J lost 7 bases; unmatched junction nucleotides: 4. The CDR3 protein is CASSYQGALQPQHF. For the CDR3, the DNA is TGTGCCAGCAGTTACCAGGGGGCCTTACAGCCCCAGCATTTT.